This T cell receptor (beta chain) was sequenced during a study of cytomegalovirus exposure and HLA in healthy donors. In its sample, this clone was seen a few times. Its antigen is unidentified. The V end was cut by 6 bases, the J end by 4 bases, with 10 bases between. Germline values: CDR1 KGHSH, CDR2 LQKENI. CDR3 size: 14 residues. In the PCR, 60 Vbeta and 13 Jbeta primers were used. Method: immunoSEQ multiplex PCR; TCRdb's copy keeps in-frame clones and lacks some. This sample has 55,000 to 80,000 clones, with 60% to 75% found just once. Regarding the study as a whole: A later analysis found most CMV-associated TCR beta chains apparently HLA-restricted. Rare TCR sequences predominated, though certain public TCRs were found in many donors.

Sequenced sample: PBMCs. The clonotype was recovered from a man aged 35 to 55 in good health and CMV-seropositive. The gene calls are TRBV18 and TRBJ1-6; D is unresolved. The CDR3: CASSSDSYNSPLHF. The CDR3, as DNA: TGTGCCAGCTCTTCGGACTCTTATAATTCACCCCTCCACTTT. Together with reference TRBV18 and TRBJ1-6, the CDR3 gives the full variable domain: NAGVMQNPRHLVRRRGQEARLRCSPMKGHSHVYWYRQLPEEGLKFMVYLQKENIIDESGMPKERFSAEFPKEGPSILRIQQVVRGDSAAYFCASSSDSYNSPLHFGNGTRLTVT.